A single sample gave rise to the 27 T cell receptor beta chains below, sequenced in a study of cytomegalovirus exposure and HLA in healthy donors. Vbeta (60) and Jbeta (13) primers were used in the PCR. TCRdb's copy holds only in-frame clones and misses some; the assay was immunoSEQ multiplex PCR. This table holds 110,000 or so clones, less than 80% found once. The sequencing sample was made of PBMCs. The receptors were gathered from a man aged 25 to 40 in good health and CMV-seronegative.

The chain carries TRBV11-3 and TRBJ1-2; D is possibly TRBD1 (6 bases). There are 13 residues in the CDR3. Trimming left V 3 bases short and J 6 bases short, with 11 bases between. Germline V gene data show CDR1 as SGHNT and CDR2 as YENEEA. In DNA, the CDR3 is TGTGCCAGCAGCTTCTTACAGGGTAATGGCTACACCTTC. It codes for CASSFLQGNGYTF. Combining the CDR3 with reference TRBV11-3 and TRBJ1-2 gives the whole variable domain EAGVVQSPRYKIIEKKQPVAFWCNPISGHNTLYWYLQNLGQGPELLIRYENEEAVDDSQLPKDRFSAERLKGVDSTLKIQPAELGDSAVYLCASSFLQGNGYTFGSGTRLTVV.

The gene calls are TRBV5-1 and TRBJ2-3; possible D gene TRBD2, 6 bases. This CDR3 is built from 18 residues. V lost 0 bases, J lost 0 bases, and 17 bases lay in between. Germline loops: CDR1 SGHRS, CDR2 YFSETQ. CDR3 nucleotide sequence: TGCGCCAGCAGCTTGGGGACGAGCGGGCCGCCTAGCACAGATACGCAGTATTTT. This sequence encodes CASSLGTSGPPSTDTQYF.

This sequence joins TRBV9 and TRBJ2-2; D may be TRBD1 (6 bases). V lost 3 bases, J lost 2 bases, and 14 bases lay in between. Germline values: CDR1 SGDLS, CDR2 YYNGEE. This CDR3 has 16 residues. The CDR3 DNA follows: TGTGCCAGCAGCGCCAGGGGTGAGGGAAACACCGGGGAGCTGTTTTTT. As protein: CASSARGEGNTGELFF.

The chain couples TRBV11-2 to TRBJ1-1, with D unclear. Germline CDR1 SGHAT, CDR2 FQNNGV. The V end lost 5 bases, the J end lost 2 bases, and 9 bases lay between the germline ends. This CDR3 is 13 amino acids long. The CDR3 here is CASSEQENTEAFF. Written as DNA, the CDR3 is TGTGCCAGCAGCGAGCAAGAAAACACTGAAGCTTTCTTT. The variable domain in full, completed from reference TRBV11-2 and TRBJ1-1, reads EAGVAQSPRYKIIEKRQSVAFWCNPISGHATLYWYQQILGQGPKLLIQFQNNGVVDDSQLPKDRFSAERLKGVDSTLKIQPAKLEDSAVYLCASSEQENTEAFFGQGTRLTVV.

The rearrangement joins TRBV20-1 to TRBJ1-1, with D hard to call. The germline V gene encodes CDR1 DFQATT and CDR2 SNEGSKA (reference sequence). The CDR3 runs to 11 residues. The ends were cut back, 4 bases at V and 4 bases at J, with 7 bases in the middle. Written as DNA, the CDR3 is TGCAGTGCTATTCGGAGCACTGAAGCTTTCTTT. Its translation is CSAIRSTEAFF.

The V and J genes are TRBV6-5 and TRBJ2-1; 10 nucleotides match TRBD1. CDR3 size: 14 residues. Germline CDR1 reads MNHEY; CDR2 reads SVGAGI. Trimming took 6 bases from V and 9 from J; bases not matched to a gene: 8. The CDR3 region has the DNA TGTGCCAGCAGGAAGCCGGGACAGGGGTCTGAGCAGTTCTTC. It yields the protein CASRKPGQGSEQFF.

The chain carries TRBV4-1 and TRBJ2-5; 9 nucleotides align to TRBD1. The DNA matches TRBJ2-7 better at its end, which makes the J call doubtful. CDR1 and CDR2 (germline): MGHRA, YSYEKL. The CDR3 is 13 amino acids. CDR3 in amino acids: CATQGQGSYEQYF. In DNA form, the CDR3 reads TGCGCTACTCAGGGACAGGGCTCCTACGAGCAGTACTTC.

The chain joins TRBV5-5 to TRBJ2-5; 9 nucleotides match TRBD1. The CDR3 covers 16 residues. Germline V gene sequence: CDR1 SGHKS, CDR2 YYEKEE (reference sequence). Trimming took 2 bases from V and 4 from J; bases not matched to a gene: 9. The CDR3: CASSLHGQGLGETQYF. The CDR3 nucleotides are TGTGCCAGCAGCTTACACGGACAGGGGTTGGGAGAGACCCAGTACTTC.

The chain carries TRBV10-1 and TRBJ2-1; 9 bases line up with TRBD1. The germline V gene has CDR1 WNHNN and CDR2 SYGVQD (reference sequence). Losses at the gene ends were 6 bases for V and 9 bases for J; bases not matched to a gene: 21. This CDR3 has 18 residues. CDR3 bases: TGCGCCAGCAGCGAACCGGGGACAGGGAAGGTTTCGTTTGGTGAGCAGTTCTTC. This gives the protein CASSEPGTGKVSFGEQFF.

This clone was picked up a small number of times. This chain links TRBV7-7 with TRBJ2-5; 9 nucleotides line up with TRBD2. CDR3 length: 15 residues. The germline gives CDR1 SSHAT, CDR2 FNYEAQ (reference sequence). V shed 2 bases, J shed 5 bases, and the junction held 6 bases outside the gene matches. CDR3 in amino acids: CASSLSAGGPETQYF. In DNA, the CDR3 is TGTGCCAGCAGCTTATCGGCGGGAGGGCCCGAGACCCAGTACTTC.

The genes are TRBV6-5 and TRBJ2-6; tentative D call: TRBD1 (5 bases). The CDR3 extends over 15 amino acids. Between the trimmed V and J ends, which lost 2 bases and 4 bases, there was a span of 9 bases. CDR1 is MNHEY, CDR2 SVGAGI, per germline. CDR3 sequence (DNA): TGTGCCAGCAGTTACCAGGGTGCGGGGGCCAACGTCCTGACTTTC. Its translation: CASSYQGAGANVLTF.

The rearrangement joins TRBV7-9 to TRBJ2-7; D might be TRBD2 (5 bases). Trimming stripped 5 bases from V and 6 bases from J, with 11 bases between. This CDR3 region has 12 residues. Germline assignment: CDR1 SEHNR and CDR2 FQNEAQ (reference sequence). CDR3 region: CASSPEGFEQYF. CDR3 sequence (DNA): TGTGCCAGCAGCCCTGAGGGCTTCGAGCAGTACTTC.

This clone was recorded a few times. The CDR3 here is CASRLTYEQYF. CDR3 bases: TGTGCCAGCAGACTCACCTACGAGCAGTACTTC. The chain combines TRBV7-2 with TRBJ2-7; D gene uncertain. V was trimmed by 6 bases and J by 2 bases, leaving 5 bases between them. The germline V gene has CDR1 SGHTA and CDR2 FQGNSA. This CDR3 has 11 residues.

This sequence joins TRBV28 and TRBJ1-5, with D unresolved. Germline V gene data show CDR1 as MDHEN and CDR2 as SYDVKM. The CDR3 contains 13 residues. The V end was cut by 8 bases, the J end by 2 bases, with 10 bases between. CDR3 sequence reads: CASSEGGNQPQHF. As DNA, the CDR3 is TGTGCCAGCTCGGAGGGAGGCAATCAGCCCCAGCATTTT.

The CDR3 sequence: CASSSTRDIGDQPQHF. In DNA form, the CDR3 reads TGTGCCAGCAGCTCAACACGGGACATTGGCGATCAGCCCCAGCATTTT. This chain connects TRBV7-9 to TRBJ1-5; tentative D call: TRBD1 (6 bases). The V gene's germline CDR1 is SEHNR and CDR2 FQNEAQ (reference sequence). CDR3 size: 16 residues. V was shortened by 4 bases and J by 5 bases, with 18 bases between the two germline ends.

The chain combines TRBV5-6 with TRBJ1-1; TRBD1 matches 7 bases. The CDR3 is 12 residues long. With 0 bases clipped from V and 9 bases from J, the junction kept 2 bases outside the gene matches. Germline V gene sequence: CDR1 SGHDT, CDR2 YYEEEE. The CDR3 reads CASSLGGGKAFF. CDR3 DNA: TGTGCCAGCAGCTTGGGAGGGGGCAAAGCTTTCTTT.

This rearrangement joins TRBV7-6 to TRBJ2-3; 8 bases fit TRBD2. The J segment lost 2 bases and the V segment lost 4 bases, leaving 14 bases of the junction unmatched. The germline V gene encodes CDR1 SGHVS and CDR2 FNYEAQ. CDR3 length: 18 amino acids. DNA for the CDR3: TGTGCCAGCAGCTCCGTGGCGGGACTAGGCGGGTCCACAGATACGCAGTATTTT. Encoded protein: CASSSVAGLGGSTDTQYF.

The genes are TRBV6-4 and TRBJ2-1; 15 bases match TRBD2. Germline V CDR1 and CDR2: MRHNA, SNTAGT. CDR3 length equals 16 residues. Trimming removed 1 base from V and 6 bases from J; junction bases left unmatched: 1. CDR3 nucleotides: TGTGCCAGCAGTGACTGGACTAGCGGGAGGGCCAATGAGCAGTTCTTC. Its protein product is CASSDWTSGRANEQFF.

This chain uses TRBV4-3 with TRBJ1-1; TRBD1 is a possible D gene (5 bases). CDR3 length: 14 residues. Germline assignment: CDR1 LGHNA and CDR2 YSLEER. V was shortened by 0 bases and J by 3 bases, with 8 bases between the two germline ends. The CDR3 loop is CASSQDAGYTEAFF. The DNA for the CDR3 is TGCGCCAGCAGCCAAGATGCAGGGTACACTGAAGCTTTCTTT.

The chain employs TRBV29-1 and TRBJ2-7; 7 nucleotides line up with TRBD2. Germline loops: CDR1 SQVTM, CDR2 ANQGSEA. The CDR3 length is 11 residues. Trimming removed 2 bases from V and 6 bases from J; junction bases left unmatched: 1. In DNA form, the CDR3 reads TGCAGCGTTGAAAGGGAGGGCGAGCAGTACTTC. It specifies CSVEREGEQYF.

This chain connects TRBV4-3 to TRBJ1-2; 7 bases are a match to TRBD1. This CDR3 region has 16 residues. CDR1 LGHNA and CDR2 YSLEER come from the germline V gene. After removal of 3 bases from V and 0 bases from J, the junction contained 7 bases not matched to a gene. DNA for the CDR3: TGCGCCAGCAGCCAGGATAGACAGGGCCCTAACTATGGCTACACCTTC. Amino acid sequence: CASSQDRQGPNYGYTF.

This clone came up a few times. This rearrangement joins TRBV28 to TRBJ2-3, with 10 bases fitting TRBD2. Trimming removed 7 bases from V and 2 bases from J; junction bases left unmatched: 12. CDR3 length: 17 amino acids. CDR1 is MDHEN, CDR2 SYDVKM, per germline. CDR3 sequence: CASTTRGLAAITDTQYF. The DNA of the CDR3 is TGTGCCAGCACCACCCGAGGACTAGCGGCTATCACAGATACGCAGTATTTT.

The CDR3 sequence is CASSFQRAQETQYF. Written as DNA, the CDR3 is TGCGCCAGCAGCTTTCAGCGGGCACAAGAGACCCAGTACTTC. This sequence joins TRBV5-1 and TRBJ2-5; D perhaps matches TRBD2 (6 bases). There are 14 residues in the CDR3. The V and J ends lost 2 bases and 2 bases respectively, with 10 bases between them. Germline CDR1 SGHRS, CDR2 YFSETQ.

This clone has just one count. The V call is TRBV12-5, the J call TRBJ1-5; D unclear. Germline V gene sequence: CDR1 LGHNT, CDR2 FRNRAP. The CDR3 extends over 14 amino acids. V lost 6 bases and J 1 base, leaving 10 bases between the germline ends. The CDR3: CASGENLSNQPQHF. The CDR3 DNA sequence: TGTGCTAGTGGCGAAAACTTGAGCAATCAGCCCCAGCATTTT.

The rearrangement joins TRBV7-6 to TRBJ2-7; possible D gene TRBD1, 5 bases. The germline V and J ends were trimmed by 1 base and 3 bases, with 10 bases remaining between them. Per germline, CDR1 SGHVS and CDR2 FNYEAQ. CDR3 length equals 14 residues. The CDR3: CASSLDQGFYEQYF. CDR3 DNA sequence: TGTGCCAGCAGCTTAGATCAGGGCTTCTACGAGCAGTACTTC. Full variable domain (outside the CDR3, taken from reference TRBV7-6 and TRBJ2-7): GAGVSQSPRYKVTKRGQDVALRCDPISGHVSLYWYRQALGQGPEFLTYFNYEAQQDKSGLPNDRFSAERPEGSISTLTIQRTEQRDSAMYRCASSLDQGFYEQYFGPGTRLTVT.

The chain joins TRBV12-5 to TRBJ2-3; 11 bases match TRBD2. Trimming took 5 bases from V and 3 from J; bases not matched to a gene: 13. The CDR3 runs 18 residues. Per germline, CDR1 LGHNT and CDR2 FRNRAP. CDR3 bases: TGTGCTAGTGGTCTAAAGGGACTAGCGGACCCCAAGACAGATACGCAGTATTTT. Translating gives CASGLKGLADPKTDTQYF.

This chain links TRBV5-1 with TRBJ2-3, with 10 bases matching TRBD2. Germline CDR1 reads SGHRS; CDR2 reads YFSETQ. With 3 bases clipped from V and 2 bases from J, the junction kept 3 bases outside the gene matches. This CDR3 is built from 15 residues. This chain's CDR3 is CASSSAGGDTDTQYF. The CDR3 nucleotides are TGCGCCAGCAGCTCAGCGGGGGGGGACACAGATACGCAGTATTTT. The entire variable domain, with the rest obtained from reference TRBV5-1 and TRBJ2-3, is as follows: KAGVTQTPRYLIKTRGQQVTLSCSPISGHRSVSWYQQTPGQGLQFLFEYFSETQRNKGNFPGRFSGRQFSNSRSEMNVSTLELGDSALYLCASSSAGGDTDTQYFGPGTRLTVL.